The T cell receptor beta chain under discussion was sequenced for a study of T cells after yellow fever vaccination (dated by TCRdb to 2018 to 2020). Concerning the study at large: The SMART-Seq v4 Ultra Low Input RNA kit was used to prepare libraries from fractions with low cell numbers. Bulk TCR alpha and beta repertoires were sequenced longitudinally to track T-cell clones before and after primary and booster YFV17D yellow fever vaccination. Two healthy male donors, one aged 18 to 29 and one aged 30 to 40 years, were included in the cohort. Blood was drawn at multiple timepoints before and after primary and secondary immunization, with bulk PBMC replicates and cell subsets isolated. Broad study findings and their caveats: A small fraction of clonotypes showed up in both the CD4 and CD8 compartments, probably as a result of convergent recombination. Because abundant contaminating clonotypes from the bulk population could be contained in FACS-sorted repertoires, computational filtering was required. The secondary T-cell response was weaker than the primary response but faster, peaking on day 5 instead of day 15. The study included only two donors, which limits how far the findings can be generalized. Most clones expanded after primary vaccination (about 95% of CD4 and 88% of CD8) were re-detected after the booster, suggesting that broad memory maintenance occurred.

On this clonotype: This receptor's antigen is unknown. Base quality data are lacking; no much larger clone is found one base away.

From its cysteine to its phenylalanine, the CDR3 spans 14 amino acids. CDR3 DNA is the only sequence kept; it has 42 bases, read in frame from the first base. The CDR1 and CDR2 encoded by the germline V gene (reference sequence) are DFQATT and SNEGSKA. Cut back by 0 bases and 5 bases, the V and J ends lie 13 bases apart. Taken with the paper, the label for treatment or condition translates to: live attenuated yellow fever vaccine strain. At each blood-draw timepoint, two biological replicates of bulk PBMCs were obtained. A standard Ficoll-Paque protocol was used to isolate PBMCs from peripheral blood. TriZol was used to extract RNA from bulk PBMCs, from CD4 and CD8 fractions, and from dextramer-positive and dextramer-negative fractions. These reads were obtained on an Illumina NovaSeq 6000. TCR cDNA was synthesized by 5'RACE template switching, through which a universal primer site and unique molecular identifiers were introduced. Priming of cDNA synthesis was performed from both the TCR alpha and TCR beta constant segments. Two PCR steps were used to amplify libraries, with sample barcodes and sequencing adapters being added in the second step. Sequencing of libraries was performed on Illumina HiSeq 2500 (2x100 bp) or NovaSeq (2x150 bp). From the authors' description of their analysis: MIGEC was used to demultiplex reads and collapse the reads into UMI consensus sequences, and MiXCR was used for V(D)J alignment. Vaccine-responding clonotypes were defined with edgeR using replicate PBMC samples, requiring FDR below 0.01 and a log2 fold change above 5 up to day 15. Each bulk clonotype received a CD4 or CD8 identity based on whether the sequenced CD4 or CD8 repertoire contained that clonotype at higher abundance. TCRdb reworked the public reads: Q25 trimming with fastp, MiXCR clone assembly, productive beta chains retained. Rows are unified per CDR3 protein, each entry keeping the most common DNA and genes. The V and J calls follow TCRdb's processing rather than the paper's. This sample comprises roughly 400,000 distinct CDR3 sequences, roughly 20% of them detected only once. The ten largest clonotypes hold 15% to 20% of the sample.

This sequence was found in a man between 18 and 29 years old who received the YFV17D yellow fever vaccine. The sample in question was PBMCs, obtained before the yellow fever booster vaccination. The rearrangement combines TRBV20-1 with TRBJ2-5, with the D segment identity uncertain. The DNA sequence is TGCAGTGCTAGAGATCTCGGGTTAGCCGAGACCCAGTACTTC. This codes for CSARDLGLAETQYF.